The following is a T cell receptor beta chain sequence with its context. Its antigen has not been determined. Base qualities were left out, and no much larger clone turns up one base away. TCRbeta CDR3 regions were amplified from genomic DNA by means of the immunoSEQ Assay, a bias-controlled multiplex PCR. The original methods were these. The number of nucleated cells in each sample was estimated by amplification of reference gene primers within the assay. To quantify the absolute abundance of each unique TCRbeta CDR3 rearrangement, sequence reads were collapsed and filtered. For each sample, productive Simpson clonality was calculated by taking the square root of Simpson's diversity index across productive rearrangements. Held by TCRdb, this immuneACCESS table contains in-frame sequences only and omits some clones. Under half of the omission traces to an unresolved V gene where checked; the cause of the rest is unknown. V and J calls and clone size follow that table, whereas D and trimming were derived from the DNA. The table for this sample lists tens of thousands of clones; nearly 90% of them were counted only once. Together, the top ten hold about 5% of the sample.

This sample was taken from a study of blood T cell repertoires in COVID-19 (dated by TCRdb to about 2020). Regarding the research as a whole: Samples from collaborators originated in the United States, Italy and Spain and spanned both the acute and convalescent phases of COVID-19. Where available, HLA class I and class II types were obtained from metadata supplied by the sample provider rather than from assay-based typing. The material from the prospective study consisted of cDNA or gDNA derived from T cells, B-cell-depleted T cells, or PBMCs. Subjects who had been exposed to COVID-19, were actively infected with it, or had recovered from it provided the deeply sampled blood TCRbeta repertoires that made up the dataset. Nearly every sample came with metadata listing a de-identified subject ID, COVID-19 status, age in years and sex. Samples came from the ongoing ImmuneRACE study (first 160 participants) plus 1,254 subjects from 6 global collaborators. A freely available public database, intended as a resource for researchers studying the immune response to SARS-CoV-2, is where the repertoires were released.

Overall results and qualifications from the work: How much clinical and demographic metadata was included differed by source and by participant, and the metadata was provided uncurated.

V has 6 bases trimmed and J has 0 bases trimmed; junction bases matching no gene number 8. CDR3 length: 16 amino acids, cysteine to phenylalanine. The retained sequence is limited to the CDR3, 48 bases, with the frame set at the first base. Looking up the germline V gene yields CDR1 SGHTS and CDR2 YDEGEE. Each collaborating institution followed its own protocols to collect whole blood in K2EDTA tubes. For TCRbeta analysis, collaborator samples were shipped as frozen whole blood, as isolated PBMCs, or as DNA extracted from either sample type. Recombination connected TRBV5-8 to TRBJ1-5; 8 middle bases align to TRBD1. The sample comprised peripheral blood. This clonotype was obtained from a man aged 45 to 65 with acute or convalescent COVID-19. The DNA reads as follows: TGTGCCAGCAACCTAGGGACAGGCTATAGCAATCAGCCCCAGCATTTT. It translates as CASNLGTGYSNQPQHF.